This entry is about one T cell receptor (beta chain). The antigen is not known. Reverse transcribed after extraction, RNA yielded cDNA as the sequencing template. Libraries were prepared by immunoSEQ multiplex PCR; TCRdb keeps only in-frame clonotypes and omits some of them. The table has some 130,000 clones, around 49% seen once. The record originates from a study of CD8+ T cells in alopecia areata. Across the study: The drug, oral tofacitinib, was given to treated patients at 5 to 10 mg twice daily. The study's findings and limits: Besides other cells, scalp samples also yield sequences of resident alphabeta T cells from normal skin. Relative to normal scalp, lesional scalp, especially alopecia totalis/universalis, showed higher clonality.

Germline V lookup: CDR1 SGHDN, CDR2 FVKESK. The CDR3 runs to 16 residues. Trimming took 0 bases from V and 0 from J, leaving 12 bases between them. The chain couples TRBV14 to TRBJ2-7, with D perhaps matching TRBD1 (5 bases). This clonotype originated in a human donor with alopecia areata. This specimen was CD8+ T cells sorted from blood, taken at week 0. The CDR3 protein is CASSQEYNRPSYEQYF. The DNA for the CDR3 is TGTGCCAGCAGCCAAGAGTATAACAGGCCCTCCTACGAGCAGTACTTC.